These T cell receptor beta chains were read from a single sample in a study of blood T cell repertoires in COVID-19. Sequencing was performed with immunoSEQ multiplex PCR; in TCRdb, only in-frame clones are kept and a portion is missing. The sample lists around 260,000 clones, around four fifths occurring once. The source material was peripheral blood. These receptors were taken from a man aged 60-69 years with acute or convalescent COVID-19. Both conserved end residues are part of each CDR3.

>TRBJ2-3|TRBV6-5
CASSYSRGGLDTQYF
>TRBJ1-5|TRBV29-1
CSVGGEAGQPQHF
>TRBJ1-3|TRBV18
CASSLTYVEAGNTIYF
>TRBJ1-4|TRBV6-6
CASTLRGNEKLFF
>TRBJ2-1|TRBV4-1
CASSQRLHLGTTDYNEQFF
>TRBJ1-1|TRBV10-3
CAISEQGADTEAFF
>TRBJ2-2|TRBV7-7
CASRGAGELFF
>TRBJ1-5|TRBV4-1
CASSQDSRRQGPWPSSNQPQHF
>TRBJ1-5|TRBV27
CASSLSRSGPQHF
>TRBJ2-5|TRBV11-2
CASSLDYQGGTQYF
>TRBJ2-1|TRBV11-2
CASSLDQRGSSYNEQFF
>TRBJ2-1|TRBV5-8
CASSIWGPSYNEQFF
>TRBJ2-3|TRBV27
CASSQLFPRGTDTQYF
>TRBJ2-2|TRBV9
CASSPGTLNTGELFF
>TRBJ2-7|TRBV10-2
CASSVLLAGSYEQYF
>TRBJ2-7|TRBV4-1
CASSQDREPYEQYF
>TRBJ2-7|TRBV29-1
CSVSTGGTYEQYF
>TRBJ2-2|TRBV5-1
CASSFDKTGELFF
>TRBJ2-7|TRBV2
CASRSRTQGEQYF
>TRBJ2-3|TRBV18
CASSPPGLATTDTQYF
>TRBJ1-1|TRBV11-3
CASSLDGRLNTEAFF
>TRBJ2-5|TRBV9
CASSVGGGARERETQYF
>TRBJ1-4|TRBV4-1
CASSQGGRSQEKLFF
>TRBJ1-5|TRBV15
CATEDPGGGQPQHF
>TRBJ2-3|TRBV10-3
CAISESLNRGHFGDTQYF
>TRBJ1-6|TRBV28
CASSSGYNSPLHF
>TRBJ2-7|TRBV9
CASSPRDRGVYEQYF
>TRBJ2-7|TRBV5-5
CASSLYQGSYEQYF
>TRBJ2-5|TRBV5-4
CASSRHPTSGGRGETQYF
>TRBJ1-2|TRBV5-1
CASSSTTGDDGYTF
>TRBJ2-3|TRBV11-2
CASTGLAGGTDTQYF
>TRBJ1-2|TRBV5-6
CASSTRGVSYGYTF
>TRBJ2-4|TRBV6-1
CASSAQVGEAKNIQYF
>TRBJ1-2|TRBV19
CASSSGDRNLYGYTF
>TRBJ2-3|TRBV5-6
CASSLRTSGGADTQYF
>TRBJ2-7|TRBV6-5
CASRVGSQGAYEQYF
>TRBJ2-4|TRBV5-1
CASSLGQDLAKNIQYF
>TRBJ1-6|TRBV4-1
CASSPMGQGPAPSSYNSPLHF
>TRBJ2-3|TRBV2
CASRVGQGGTDTQYF
>TRBJ2-2|TRBV23-1
CASTGERATGELFF
>TRBJ1-2|TRBV7-2
CASSLAGTANGLTVYTF
>TRBJ2-1|TRBV18
CASSPGARAFEQFF
>TRBJ1-4|TRBV19
CASIAILAGHEKLFF
>TRBJ2-3|TRBV19
CASTLSAGTSTDTQYF
>TRBJ2-2|TRBV27
CASTRDRMGTGELFF
>TRBJ1-1|TRBV7-3
CASSPQGDTEAFF
>TRBJ2-7|TRBV5-4
CASSLGQPPYEQYF
>TRBJ2-1|TRBV7-3
CASSSDPTSYNEQFF
>TRBJ2-7|TRBV29-1
CSVAGGPGAYEQYF
>TRBJ2-1|TRBV28
CASRRQGSRNEQFF
>TRBJ2-3|TRBV19
CASSPPWRGGHTDTQYF
>TRBJ1-3|TRBV6-5
CASIDSLSGNTIYF
>TRBJ1-2|TRBV9
CASSVARNYGYTF
>TRBJ1-5|TRBV12-3/TRBV12-4
CASSQERNQPQHF
>TRBJ1-1|TRBV19
CASSIQVNTEAFF